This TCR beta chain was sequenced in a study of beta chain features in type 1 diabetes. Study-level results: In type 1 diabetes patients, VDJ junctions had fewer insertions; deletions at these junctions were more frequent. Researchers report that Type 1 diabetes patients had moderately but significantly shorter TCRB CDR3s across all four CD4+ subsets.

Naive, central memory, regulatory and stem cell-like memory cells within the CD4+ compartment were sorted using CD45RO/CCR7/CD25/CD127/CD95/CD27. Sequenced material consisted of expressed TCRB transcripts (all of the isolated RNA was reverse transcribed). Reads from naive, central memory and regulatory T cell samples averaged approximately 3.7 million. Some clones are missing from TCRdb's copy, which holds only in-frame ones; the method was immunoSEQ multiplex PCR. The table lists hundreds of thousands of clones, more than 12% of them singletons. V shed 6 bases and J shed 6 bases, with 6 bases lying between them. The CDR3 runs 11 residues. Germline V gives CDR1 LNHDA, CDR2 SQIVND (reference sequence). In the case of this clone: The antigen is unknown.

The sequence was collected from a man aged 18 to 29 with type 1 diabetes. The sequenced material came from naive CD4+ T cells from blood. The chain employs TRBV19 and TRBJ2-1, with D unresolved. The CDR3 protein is CASSGRNEQFF. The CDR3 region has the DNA TGTGCCAGTAGCGGTCGCAATGAGCAGTTCTTC. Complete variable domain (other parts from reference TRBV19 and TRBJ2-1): DGGITQSPKYLFRKEGQNVTLSCEQNLNHDAMYWYRQDPGQGLRLIYYSQIVNDFQKGDIAEGYSVSREKKESFPLTVTSAQKNPTAFYLCASSGRNEQFFGPGTRLTVL.